The entry below describes one TCR beta chain. Its antigen is not identified. Unique molecular identifiers were incorporated during preparation of the TCRbeta library. TCRdb independently ran MiXCR on the PCR reads; one entry per CDR3 protein. In the table there are fewer than 250,000 distinct CDR3 sequences, under 20% of which are singletons. V lost 4 bases to trimming and J lost 0 bases, with 19 bases between them. The CDR3 sequence is 18 residues long. Germline V gives CDR1 LGHDT, CDR2 YNNKEL (reference sequence). This sample is part of a study of T-cell reconstitution after alpha-beta-depleted transplantation in children. The study, taken as a whole, reports: Expanded graft clones, several hundred of them, were reportedly the source of alpha-beta T cells about two months after transplant. After one year, T-cell counts and TCRbeta diversity mostly came from new T cells. The high TCRbeta diversity at day 60 in some patients came from surviving recipient T cells and thymic progenitors.

The chain carries TRBV3-1 and TRBJ1-3; D is undetermined. Sequenced here: PBMCs, mostly from graft donor cells, sampled 360 days after TCRalphabeta/CD19-depleted stem cell transplant. The sequence derives from a male patient aged 2-10 years who had a stem cell transplant for acute lymphoblastic leukemia, so the T cells may come from the graft donor. The CDR3 coding sequence is TGTGCCAGCAGCCTCTCAACCCTAAGACGGTACTCTGGAAACACCATATATTTT. Translation: CASSLSTLRRYSGNTIYF.